This T cell receptor beta chain was identified during a study of blood T cell repertoires in COVID-19. Across the whole study: Material from acute and convalescent COVID-19 was sourced from the United States, Italy and Spain. Nucleic acid was either cDNA or gDNA, and it came from T cells, B-cell-depleted T cells, or PBMCs.

Original processing notes: Researchers report that nucleated cell counts were estimated from reference gene primer amplification. Assay used: immunoSEQ multiplex PCR; TCRdb lists only in-frame clones, some missing. D and trimming come from the DNA, and the V and J calls and clone size come from that table. The sample lists approximately 220,000 clones; 85% to 90% were seen once. CDR3 length: 18 amino acids. Germline V gene sequence: CDR1 SGHVS, CDR2 FQNEAQ. Trimming took 2 bases from V and 1 from J; bases not matched to a gene: 9. The specimen sequenced was peripheral blood. The chain recombines TRBV7-8 with TRBJ2-2; TRBD2 matches at 8 bases. The receptor comes from a man aged 55-75 years who had recovered from COVID-19. The CDR3 DNA follows: TGTGCCAGCAGCTTAAGGACTATAGCGGGACAGAACACCGGGGAGCTGTTTTTT. Protein: CASSLRTIAGQNTGELFF. Filled out from reference TRBV7-8 and TRBJ2-2, the complete variable domain reads GAGVSQSPRYKVAKRGQDVALRCDPISGHVSLFWYQQALGQGPEFLTYFQNEAQLDKSGLPSDRFFAERPEGSVSTLKIQRTQQEDSAVYLCASSLRTIAGQNTGELFFGEGSRLTVL.